Presented here are 17 T cell receptor beta chains from one specimen sequenced in a study of T cells in women clearing cervical HPV infection. Data came from immunoSEQ multiplex PCR; TCRdb stores just in-frame clones and leaves some out. The table for this sample gives about 30,000 clones. The sample was blood buffy coat. Receptor source: a woman aged 18-70 years with a cervical HPV16 infection that either progressed to CIN3+ or cleared (not recorded which).

With regard to this clone: The CDR3 is cut off 3 residues early in the read; its end comes from the germline J gene. The rearrangement links TRBV5-1 to TRBJ2-7; D might be TRBD2 (5 bases). V gave up 2 bases and J gave up 2 bases, with 8 bases separating them. Germline loops: CDR1 SGHRS, CDR2 YFSETQ. CDR3 size: 13 residues. The CDR3 loop is CASSFYGAYEQYF. CDR3 bases read: TGCGCCAGCAGCTTCTACGGGGCCTACGAG.

As for this clone: The read ends 3 residues before the CDR3 terminus; that terminus is restored from the germline J gene. V and J are TRBV16 and TRBJ2-1, with 8 bases lining up with TRBD2. V was clipped by 3 bases and J by 4 bases; unmatched bases: 8. Germline CDR1 and CDR2: KGHSY and FQNENV. The CDR3 has 16 amino acids. The covered CDR3 bases are TGTGCCAGCAGCCATCTGATTACTAGCGGTTACAATGAG. Its protein product is CASSHLITSGYNE. The CDR3, in full, reads CASSHLITSGYNEQFF.

Concerning this clone: The CDR3 end lies 3 residues beyond the end of the read and is filled in from the germline J gene. V and J are TRBV5-1 and TRBJ2-7; D is unclear. CDR3 length: 13 residues. Germline loops: CDR1 SGHRS, CDR2 YFSETQ. V was pared by 0 bases and J by 4 bases, with 8 bases between. The CDR3 loop is CASSLGLGYEQYF. The part of the CDR3 DNA that was read is TGCGCCAGCAGCTTGGGGTTAGGGTACGAG.

Notes on this clone: Sequencing ends 3 residues short of the CDR3 end; the germline J gene provides the rest. The rearrangement links TRBV6-1 to TRBJ2-1; D gene uncertain. Germline V gene data show CDR1 as MNHNS and CDR2 as SASEGT. This CDR3 is built from 12 residues. Deletions cut 2 bases from V and 9 bases from J, with 8 bases between. CDR3: CASSELVVEQFF. The DNA read from the CDR3 is TGTGCCAGCAGTGAACTAGTAGTTGAG.

A word on this clone: At one end the junction does not follow the germline gene, possibly because of a read error. The CDR3 extends 3 residues past the end of the read, so its final part is completed from the germline J gene. At the DNA level, this CDR3 is encoded by other sequences in the same sample as well. The chain joins TRBV7-2 to TRBJ1-3, with 7 nucleotides matching TRBD1. Germline V lookup: CDR1 SGHTA, CDR2 FQGNSA. The CDR3 runs to 15 residues. This chain's CDR3 is CASSLGVQGRNTIYF. CDR3 DNA, as far as it was read: TGTGCCAGCAGCTTGGGTGTACAGGGGAGAAACACG.

As concerns this clone: The missing CDR3 end, 3 residues past where the read stops, is filled in from the germline J gene. V gene TRBV7-8 combines with J gene TRBJ1-4, with a possible D match to TRBD1 (6 bases). The length of the CDR3 is 15 residues. Trimming shortened V by 2 bases and J by 6 bases, and 13 bases separated the two germline ends. The V gene's germline CDR1 is SGHVS and CDR2 FQNEAQ. Incomplete CDR3 DNA: TGTGCCAGCAGCTTACTACAGGGATATCATGAAAAA. Protein: CASSLLQGYHEK. The whole CDR3 sequence is CASSLLQGYHEKLFF.

As to this clone: The read terminates 3 residues before the CDR3 end, so the remaining end is supplied by the germline J gene. The rearrangement links TRBV2 to TRBJ2-3; D gene unclear. V was trimmed by 7 bases and J by 0 bases, leaving 8 bases between them. Germline-derived CDR1 and CDR2 are SNHLY and FYNNEI. The CDR3 length is 13 residues. Partial CDR3 DNA: TGTGCCAGCATAACTACTAGCACAGATACG. It is translated as CASITTSTDT. The full CDR3 sequence reads CASITTSTDTQYF. The full variable domain, in which reference TRBV2 and TRBJ2-3 provide the parts outside the CDR3, is EPEVTQTPSHQVTQMGQEVILRCVPISNHLYFYWYRQILGQKVEFLVSFYNNEISEKSEIFDDQFSVERPDGSNFTLKIRSTKLEDSAMYFCASITTSTDTQYFGPGTRLTVL.

For this clone: The sequenced fragment ends 3 residues before the CDR3 boundary, so the rest is inferred from the germline J gene. The chain uses TRBV6-1 and TRBJ1-5, with 7 nucleotides matching TRBD1. Germline loops: CDR1 MNHNS, CDR2 SASEGT. This CDR3 has 16 amino acids. V lost 3 bases to trimming and J lost 4 bases; unmatched junction nucleotides: 9. The CDR3 DNA, read in part, is TGTGCCAGCAGTGAGGTTCCGGGACAGAAGAATCAGCCC. It encodes CASSEVPGQKNQP. The whole CDR3 reads CASSEVPGQKNQPQHF.

To note about this clone: The sequence runs out 3 residues before the end of the CDR3; the remainder is reconstructed from the germline J gene. The V and J genes are TRBV19 and TRBJ2-7, with 7 positions matching TRBD1. The J segment lost 3 bases and the V segment lost 6 bases, leaving 5 bases of the junction unmatched. Germline V gene sequence: CDR1 LNHDA, CDR2 SQIVND (reference sequence). The CDR3 contains 13 residues. Partial CDR3 DNA: TGTGCCAGTAGGTCGACAGGGAGCTACGAG. Translation gives CASRSTGSYE. The CDR3 in full is CASRSTGSYEQYF.

Concerning this clone: The junction departs from germline at one end; a sequencing error may be responsible. The DNA ends 3 residues before the CDR3 does, and the rest of the CDR3 is filled in from the germline J gene. The chain has TRBV19 and TRBJ2-3; D is perhaps TRBD1 (6 bases). Germline values: CDR1 LNHDA, CDR2 SQIVND (reference sequence). This CDR3 region has 15 residues. CDR3 amino acids: CASSISGRGSETQYF. The part of the CDR3 DNA that was read is TGTGCCAGTAGTATATCCGGCAGGGGATCAGAGACG.

As regards this clone: A junction end diverges from the germline sequence, so it may reflect a read error. The read stops 3 residues short of the end of the CDR3; the missing end is completed from the germline J gene. Other nucleotide sequences in the sample specify the same CDR3. The J gene is TRBJ1-3, the V gene TRBV30; TRBD1 might be the D (6 bases). CDR1 is GTSNPN, CDR2 SVGIG, per germline (reference sequence). This CDR3 is built from 15 residues. CDR3 bases read: TGTGCCTGGACCCGACAACAGGGTAGGGGAAACACA. Its protein product is CAWTRQQGRGNT. The full CDR3 sequence reads CAWTRQQGRGNTIYF. Full variable domain (outside the CDR3, taken from reference TRBV30 and TRBJ1-3): SQTIHQWPATLVQPVGSPLSLECTVEGTSNPNLYWYRQAAGRGLQLLFYSVGIGQISSEVPQNLSASRPQDRQFILSSKKLLLSDSGFYLCAWTRQQGRGNTIYFGEGSWLTVV.

As for this clone: Read coverage stops 3 residues before the CDR3 terminus; the germline J gene supplies the remainder. The rearrangement uses TRBV2 and TRBJ2-7; TRBD2 aligns across 7 bases. The trim removed 2 bases at V and 4 bases at J, leaving 17 bases unmatched. This CDR3 is built from 18 residues. Germline V gives CDR1 SNHLY, CDR2 FYNNEI. The chain's CDR3 is CASSERGTASGGRYEQYF. The sequenced part of the CDR3 DNA is TGTGCCAGCAGTGAAAGAGGAACGGCTAGCGGAGGACGTTACGAG.

Details on this clone: The read ends 3 residues early relative to the CDR3; the germline J gene fills the gap. The chain couples TRBV6-2 or TRBV6-3 to TRBJ2-3, with D tentatively TRBD1 (5 bases). This CDR3 has 13 residues. Germline V lookup: CDR1 MNHEY, CDR2 SVGEGT. CDR3 loop: CASRYRFQETQYF. The CDR3 DNA, read in part, is TGTGCCAGCAGATACAGGTTCCAAGAGACG.

To note about this clone: The read stops 3 residues short of the end of the CDR3; the missing end is completed from the germline J gene. The V gene is TRBV2, the J gene TRBJ1-2; D not resolved. CDR1 and CDR2 (germline): SNHLY, FYNNEI. This CDR3 has 15 residues. Trimming cost V 5 bases and J 0 bases, with 13 bases left between them. Partial CDR3 DNA: TGTGCCAGCAGTAGATACGTAGCGGCTAACTATGGC. This encodes CASSRYVAANYG. The CDR3 reads in full as CASSRYVAANYGYTF. The variable domain in full, with the rest retrieved from reference TRBV2 and TRBJ1-2, is EPEVTQTPSHQVTQMGQEVILRCVPISNHLYFYWYRQILGQKVEFLVSFYNNEISEKSEIFDDQFSVERPDGSNFTLKIRSTKLEDSAMYFCASSRYVAANYGYTFGSGTRLTVV.

A remark on this clone: The read gets to within 3 residues of the CDR3 end, and the germline J gene fills in the rest. This chain links TRBV19 with TRBJ1-2; D remains ambiguous. The germline CDR1 and CDR2 sequences are LNHDA and SQIVND (reference sequence). The length of the CDR3 is 13 residues. The DNA read from the CDR3 is TGTGCCAGTAGTATAGATAGTTCCTACGAC. Translating it yields CASSIDSSYD. The whole CDR3 region reads CASSIDSSYDYTF.

Remarks on this clone: The CDR3 end is not reached by the read, which stops 3 residues before it; the germline J gene fills it in. The rearrangement uses TRBV5-4 and TRBJ2-5; TRBD2 matches at 8 bases. V lost 6 bases, J lost 0 bases, and 10 bases stayed unmatched. The germline V gene has CDR1 SGHNT and CDR2 YYREEE (reference sequence). The CDR3 extends over 16 amino acids. The CDR3 bases that were read are TGTGCCAGCAAACCAGCGGGAGTCCCGTACCAAGAGACC. It is translated as CASKPAGVPYQET. The complete CDR3 protein is CASKPAGVPYQETQYF.

A remark on this clone: From the germline J gene comes the end of the CDR3, since the read stops 3 residues before it. The chain joins TRBV4-1 to TRBJ2-7; D ambiguous. The germline V gene encodes CDR1 MGHRA and CDR2 YSYEKL. Trimming removed 0 bases at V and 2 bases at J, with 14 bases between. The CDR3 is 16 residues long. CDR3 DNA, as far as it was read: TGCGCCAGCAGCCAAGATCAGATCCTAGGCACCTACGAG. Encoded protein: CASSQDQILGTYE. The full CDR3 protein reads CASSQDQILGTYEQYF.